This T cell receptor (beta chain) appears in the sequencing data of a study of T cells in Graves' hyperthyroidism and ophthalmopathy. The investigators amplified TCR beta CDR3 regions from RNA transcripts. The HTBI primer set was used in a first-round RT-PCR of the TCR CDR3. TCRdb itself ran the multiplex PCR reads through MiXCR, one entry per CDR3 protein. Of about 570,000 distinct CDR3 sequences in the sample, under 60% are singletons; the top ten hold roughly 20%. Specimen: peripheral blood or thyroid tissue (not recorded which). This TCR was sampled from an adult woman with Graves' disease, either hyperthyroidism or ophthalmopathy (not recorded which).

The DNA for the CDR3 is TGTGCCAGCGGTAGCAATCAGCCCCAGTACTTC. Translation: CASGSNQPQYF. The genes are TRBV2 and TRBJ2-5; D ambiguous. Germline CDR1 reads SNHLY; CDR2 reads FYNNEI. Trimming removed 8 bases at V and 9 bases at J, with 13 bases between. The CDR3 extends over 11 amino acids.